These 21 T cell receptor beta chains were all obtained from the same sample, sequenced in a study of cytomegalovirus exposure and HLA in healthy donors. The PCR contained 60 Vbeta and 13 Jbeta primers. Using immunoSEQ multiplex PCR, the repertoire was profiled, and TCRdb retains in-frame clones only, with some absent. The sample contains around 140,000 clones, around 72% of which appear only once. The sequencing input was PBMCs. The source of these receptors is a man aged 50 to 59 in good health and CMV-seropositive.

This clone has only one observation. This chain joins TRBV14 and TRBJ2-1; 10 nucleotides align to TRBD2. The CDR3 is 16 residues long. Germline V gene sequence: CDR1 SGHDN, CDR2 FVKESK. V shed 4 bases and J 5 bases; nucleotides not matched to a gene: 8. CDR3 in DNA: TGTGCCAGCAGCCCTCTAGCGGGAGTTGGTAACAATGAGCAGTTCTTC. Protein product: CASSPLAGVGNNEQFF.

The CDR3 DNA is TGCAGCGTTACGACTAGCAGCCTCTACGAGCAGTACTTC. Its protein is CSVTTSSLYEQYF. This rearrangement joins TRBV29-1 to TRBJ2-7; 7 bases match TRBD2. CDR1 is SQVTM, CDR2 ANQGSEA, per germline. The V segment lost 5 bases and the J segment 3 bases; nucleotides outside the gene matches: 7. This CDR3 has 13 amino acids.

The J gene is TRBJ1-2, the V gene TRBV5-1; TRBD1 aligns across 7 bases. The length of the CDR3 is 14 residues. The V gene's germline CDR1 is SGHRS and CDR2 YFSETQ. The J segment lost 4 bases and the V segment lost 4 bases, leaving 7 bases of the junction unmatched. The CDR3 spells CASSLEGDSYGYTF. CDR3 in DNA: TGCGCCAGCAGCCTAGAAGGGGACAGCTATGGCTACACCTTC.

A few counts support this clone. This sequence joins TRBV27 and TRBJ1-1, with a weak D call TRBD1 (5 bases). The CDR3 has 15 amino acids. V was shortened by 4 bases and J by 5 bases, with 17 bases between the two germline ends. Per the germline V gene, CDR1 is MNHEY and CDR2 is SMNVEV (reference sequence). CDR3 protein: CASSSTLGTVTEAFF. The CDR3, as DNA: TGTGCCAGCAGTTCTACGTTGGGGACTGTGACTGAAGCTTTCTTT.

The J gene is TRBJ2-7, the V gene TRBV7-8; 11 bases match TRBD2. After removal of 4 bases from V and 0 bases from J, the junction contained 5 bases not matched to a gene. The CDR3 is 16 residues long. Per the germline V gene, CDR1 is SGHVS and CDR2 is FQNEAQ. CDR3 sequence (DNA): TGTGCCAGCAGCTACTCCGGGACTAGCGGCTCCTACGAGCAGTACTTC. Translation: CASSYSGTSGSYEQYF.

DNA for the CDR3: TGCGCCAGCAGCCAATCCGGGACAGGGGAGGGAAAACTGTTTTTT. This translates into CASSQSGTGEGKLFF. This chain uses TRBV4-1 with TRBJ1-4; 10 bases are a match to TRBD1. CDR3 length: 15 residues. J gave up 10 bases and V 2 bases, and 7 bases lay outside the gene matches. Germline V gene sequence: CDR1 MGHRA, CDR2 YSYEKL.

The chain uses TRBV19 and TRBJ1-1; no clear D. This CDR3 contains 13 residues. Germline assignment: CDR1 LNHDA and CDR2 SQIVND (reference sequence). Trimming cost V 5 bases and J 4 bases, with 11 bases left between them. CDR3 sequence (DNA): TGTGCCAGTAGTCACCCGGGAGGCACTGAAGCTTTCTTT. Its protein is CASSHPGGTEAFF. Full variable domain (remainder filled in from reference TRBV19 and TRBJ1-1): DGGITQSPKYLFRKEGQNVTLSCEQNLNHDAMYWYRQDPGQGLRLIYYSQIVNDFQKGDIAEGYSVSREKKESFPLTVTSAQKNPTAFYLCASSHPGGTEAFFGQGTRLTVV.

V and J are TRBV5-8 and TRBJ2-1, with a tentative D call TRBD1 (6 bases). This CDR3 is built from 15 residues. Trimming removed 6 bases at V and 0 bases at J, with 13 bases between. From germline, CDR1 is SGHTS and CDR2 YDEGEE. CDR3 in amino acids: CASIRGRSSYNEQFF. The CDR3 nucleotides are TGTGCCAGCATCAGGGGCCGAAGCTCCTACAATGAGCAGTTCTTC. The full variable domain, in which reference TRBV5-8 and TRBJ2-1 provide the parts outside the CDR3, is EAGVTQSPTHLIKTRGQQATLRCSPISGHTSVYWYQQALGLGLQFLLWYDEGEERNRGNFPPRFSGRQFPNYSSELNVNALELEDSALYLCASIRGRSSYNEQFFGPGTRLTVL.

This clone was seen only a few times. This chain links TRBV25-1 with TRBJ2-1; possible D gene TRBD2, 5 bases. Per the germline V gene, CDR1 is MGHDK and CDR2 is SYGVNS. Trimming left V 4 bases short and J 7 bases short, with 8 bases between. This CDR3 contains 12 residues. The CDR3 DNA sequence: TGTGCCAGCAGTGTCGGGAAAAATGAGCAGTTCTTC. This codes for CASSVGKNEQFF.

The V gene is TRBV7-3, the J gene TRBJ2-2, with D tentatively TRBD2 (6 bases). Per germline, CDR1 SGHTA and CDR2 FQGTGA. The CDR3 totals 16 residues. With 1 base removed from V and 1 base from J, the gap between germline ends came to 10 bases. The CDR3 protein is CASSLNGRLNTGELFF. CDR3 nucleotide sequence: TGTGCCAGCAGCTTAAATGGGAGGCTGAACACCGGGGAGCTGTTTTTT. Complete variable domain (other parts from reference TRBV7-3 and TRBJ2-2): GAGVSQTPSNKVTEKGKYVELRCDPISGHTALYWYRQSLGQGPEFLIYFQGTGAADDSGLPNDRFFAVRPEGSVSTLKIQRTERGDSAVYLCASSLNGRLNTGELFFGEGSRLTVL.

The CDR3 DNA reads TGTGCCAGCTATGCTAATGAAAAACTGTTTTTT. Protein: CASYANEKLFF. The chain employs TRBV2 and TRBJ1-4, with unresolved D. CDR1 and CDR2 (germline): SNHLY, FYNNEI. The CDR3 consists of 11 residues. V lost 8 bases and J 3 bases, leaving 4 bases between the germline ends.

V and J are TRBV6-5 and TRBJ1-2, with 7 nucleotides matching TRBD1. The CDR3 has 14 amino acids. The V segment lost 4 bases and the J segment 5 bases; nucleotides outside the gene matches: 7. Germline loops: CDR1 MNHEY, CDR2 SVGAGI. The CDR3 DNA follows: TGTGCCAGCAGTTCACTAGGGACAGATTATGGCTACACCTTC. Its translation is CASSSLGTDYGYTF.

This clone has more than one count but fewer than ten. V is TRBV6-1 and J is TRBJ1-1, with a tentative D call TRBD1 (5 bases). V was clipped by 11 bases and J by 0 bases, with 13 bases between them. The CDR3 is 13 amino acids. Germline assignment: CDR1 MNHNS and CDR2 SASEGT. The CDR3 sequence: CAGKTELNTEAFF. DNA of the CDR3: TGTGCCGGTAAGACAGAACTGAACACTGAAGCTTTCTTT.

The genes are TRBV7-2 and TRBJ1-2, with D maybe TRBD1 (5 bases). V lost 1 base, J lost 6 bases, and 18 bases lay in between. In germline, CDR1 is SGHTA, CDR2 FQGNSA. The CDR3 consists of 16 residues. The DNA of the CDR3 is TGTGCCAGCAGCTTAGAATTGGGCAGGGAAATGGATGGCTACACCTTC. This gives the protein CASSLELGREMDGYTF.

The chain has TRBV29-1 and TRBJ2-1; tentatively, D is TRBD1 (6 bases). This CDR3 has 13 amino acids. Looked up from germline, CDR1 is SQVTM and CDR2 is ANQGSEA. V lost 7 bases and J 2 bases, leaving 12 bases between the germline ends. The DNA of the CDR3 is TGCAGCGCCGCCCGGACAGCCTACAATGAGCAGTTCTTC. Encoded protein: CSAARTAYNEQFF.

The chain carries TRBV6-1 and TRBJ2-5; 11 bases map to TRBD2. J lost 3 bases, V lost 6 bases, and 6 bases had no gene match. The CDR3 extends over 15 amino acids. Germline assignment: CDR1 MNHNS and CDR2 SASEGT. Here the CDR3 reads CASRKAGLAEETQYF. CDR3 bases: TGTGCCAGCAGGAAGGCGGGACTAGCGGAAGAGACCCAGTACTTC.

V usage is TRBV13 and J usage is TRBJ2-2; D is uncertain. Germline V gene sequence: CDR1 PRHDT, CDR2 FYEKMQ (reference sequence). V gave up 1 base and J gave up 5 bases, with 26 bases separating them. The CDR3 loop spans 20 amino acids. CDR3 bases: TGTGCCAGCAGCTTAGCTGTCGGTCGTGCGGTTAATATTTTAACCGGGGAGCTGTTTTTT. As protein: CASSLAVGRAVNILTGELFF.

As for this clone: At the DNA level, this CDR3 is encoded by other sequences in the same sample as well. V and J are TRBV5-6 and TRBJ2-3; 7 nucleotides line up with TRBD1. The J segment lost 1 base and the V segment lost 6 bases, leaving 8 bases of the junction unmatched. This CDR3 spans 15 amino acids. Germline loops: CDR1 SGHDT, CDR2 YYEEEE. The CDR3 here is CASILTGFRTDTQYF. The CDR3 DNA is TGTGCCAGCATACTGACAGGGTTCCGCACAGATACGCAGTATTTT.

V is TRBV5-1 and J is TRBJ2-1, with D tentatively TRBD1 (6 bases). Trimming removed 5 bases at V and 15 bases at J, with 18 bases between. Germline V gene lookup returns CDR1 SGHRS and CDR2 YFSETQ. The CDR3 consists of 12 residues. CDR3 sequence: CASRHPTGSWFF. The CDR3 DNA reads TGCGCCAGCAGGCACCCCACAGGGTCGTGGTTCTTC.

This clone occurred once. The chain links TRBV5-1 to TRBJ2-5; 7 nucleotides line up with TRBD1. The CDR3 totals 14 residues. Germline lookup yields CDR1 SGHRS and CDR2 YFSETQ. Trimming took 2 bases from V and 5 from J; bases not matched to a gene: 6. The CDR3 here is CASSLRQGGETQYF. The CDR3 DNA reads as TGCGCCAGCAGCTTAAGACAGGGCGGCGAGACCCAGTACTTC.

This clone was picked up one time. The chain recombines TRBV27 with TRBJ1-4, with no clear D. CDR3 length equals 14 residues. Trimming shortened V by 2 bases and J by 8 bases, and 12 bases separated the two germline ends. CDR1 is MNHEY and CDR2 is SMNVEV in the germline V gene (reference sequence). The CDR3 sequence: CASSLAGSNEKLFF. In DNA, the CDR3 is TGTGCCAGCAGTTTAGCGGGTTCCAACGAAAAACTGTTTTTT.